This entry describes one T cell receptor (beta chain). Antigen specificity is unknown. The CDR3 has 15 amino acids. V dropped 3 bases and J dropped 0 bases, with 9 bases sitting between them. The V gene's germline CDR1 is MNHNY and CDR2 SVGAGI (reference sequence). This specimen comes from a study of cytomegalovirus exposure and HLA in healthy donors. About the research overall: Across 300 to 400 genotyped donors, 65% to 90% landed in the Caucasian-associated ancestry cluster.

Study results and limitations: Follow-up analysis seemed to connect common viral pathogens with several of the most significant clusters identified. Excluded: some indistinguishable V segments such as TRBV6-2 and TRBV6-3. Most TCR sequences were seen very rarely across donors, but some public TCRs occurred in many.

The PCR was carried out with 60 Vbeta primers and 13 Jbeta primers. The table came from immunoSEQ multiplex PCR; TCRdb's copy has only in-frame clones and leaves some out. In the table there are about 160,000 clones, roughly 79% of which are singletons. The rearrangement links TRBV6-6 to TRBJ1-3; D possibly corresponds to TRBD1 (5 bases). Source material: PBMCs. The origin of this receptor is a woman between 45 and 65 years old in good health and CMV-seronegative. CDR3: CASSYGTVSGNTIYF. CDR3 sequence (DNA): TGTGCCAGCAGTTATGGGACTGTCTCTGGAAACACCATATATTTT.